These 9 T cell receptor beta chains share one sample of origin, sequenced in a study of chemoradiotherapy in HPV16-positive cancers. Clones were read by immunoSEQ multiplex PCR, and TCRdb kept only the in-frame ones, dropping some. This sample has some 70,000 clones; almost 90% occur once, and the top ten carry 4% to 4.5%. The specimen was blood, collected from a patient who underwent chemoradiotherapy. These receptors were taken from a human donor with HPV-associated anogenital cancer.

The V call is TRBV6-5, the J call TRBJ2-3; D perhaps matches TRBD2 (5 bases). CDR1 is MNHEY, CDR2 SVGAGI, per germline. This CDR3 region has 13 residues. The V and J ends lost 7 bases and 3 bases respectively, with 11 bases between them. CDR3 DNA sequence: TGTGCCAGCAAGGTGCGCGGGACAGATACGCAGTATTTT. Its protein product is CASKVRGTDTQYF.

The chain uses TRBV27 and TRBJ2-7, with no clear D. CDR3 length: 13 residues. Trimming stripped 6 bases from V and 2 bases from J, with 11 bases between. Germline V gives CDR1 MNHEY, CDR2 SMNVEV (reference sequence). The CDR3 DNA sequence: TGTGCCAGCAGCAGTTTTGGGGCCTACGAGCAGTACTTC. This encodes CASSSFGAYEQYF.

The CDR3 here is CASSATDTNTEAFF. The CDR3 region has the DNA TGTGCCAGCAGCGCAACGGACACGAACACTGAAGCTTTCTTT. The J gene is TRBJ1-1, the V gene TRBV11-1, with a tentative D call TRBD1 (5 bases). V was shortened by 5 bases and J by 1 base, with 11 bases between the two germline ends. The CDR3 is 14 residues long. CDR1 is SGHAT and CDR2 is FQDESV in the germline V gene (reference sequence).

The CDR3 sequence is CASSLGSSGGTDTQYF. The CDR3 bases are TGCGCCAGCAGCTTAGGGTCCAGCGGGGGCACAGATACGCAGTATTTT. This chain uses TRBV5-1 with TRBJ2-3, with 7 bases fitting TRBD2. V was clipped by 2 bases and J by 1 base; unmatched bases: 7. The CDR3 covers 16 residues. Germline V lookup: CDR1 SGHRS, CDR2 YFSETQ.

This rearrangement joins TRBV5-6 to TRBJ1-1; D is undetermined. The germline V gene has CDR1 SGHDT and CDR2 YYEEEE. The CDR3 has 17 residues. Trimming left V 3 bases short and J 0 bases short, with 18 bases between. The CDR3 here is CASSSTDRRDLNTEAFF. CDR3 DNA sequence: TGTGCCAGCAGCTCGACCGACCGCAGAGACTTGAACACTGAAGCTTTCTTT.

There are a few counts of this clone. V is TRBV18 and J is TRBJ1-2; TRBD1 aligns across 9 bases. The CDR3 runs to 12 residues. V was clipped by 3 bases and J by 10 bases; unmatched bases: 3. Germline assignment: CDR1 KGHSH and CDR2 LQKENI. The CDR3 loop reads CASSPTGGDYTF. The CDR3 DNA sequence: TGTGCCAGCTCACCCACAGGGGGCGACTACACCTTC.

This chain connects TRBV11-2 to TRBJ2-3; 9 positions match TRBD1. The CDR3 covers 17 residues. Germline assignment: CDR1 SGHAT and CDR2 FQNNGV. V lost 5 bases and J lost 0; bases outside the gene matches: 9. The CDR3 DNA reads as TGTGCCAGCAGCCCGATATCGACAGGGGGTAGCACAGATACGCAGTATTTT. This sequence encodes CASSPISTGGSTDTQYF. Full variable domain (outside the CDR3, taken from reference TRBV11-2 and TRBJ2-3): EAGVAQSPRYKIIEKRQSVAFWCNPISGHATLYWYQQILGQGPKLLIQFQNNGVVDDSQLPKDRFSAERLKGVDSTLKIQPAKLEDSAVYLCASSPISTGGSTDTQYFGPGTRLTVL.

The chain's CDR3 is CASSLDSFQETQYF. Here the CDR3 DNA reads TGTGCCAGCAGCCTCGACAGTTTCCAAGAGACCCAGTACTTC. The rearrangement uses TRBV5-4 and TRBJ2-5, with D possibly being TRBD1 (5 bases). Trimming removed 4 bases from V and 1 base from J, with 11 bases in between. The CDR3 length is 14 residues. Germline V gene lookup returns CDR1 SGHNT and CDR2 YYREEE (reference sequence).

This chain connects TRBV20-1 to TRBJ1-2; perhaps TRBD1 as D (5 bases). This CDR3 has 11 amino acids. Germline V gives CDR1 DFQATT, CDR2 SNEGSKA (reference sequence). V lost 1 base and J 7 bases, leaving 7 bases between the germline ends. Written as DNA, the CDR3 is TGCAGTGCTAGAGTAACAGGTGGCTACACCTTC. It encodes CSARVTGGYTF.